This TCR beta chain appears in the sequencing data of a study of PD-L1 blockade in urothelial cancer. Study overall: Atezolizumab at 1,200 mg intravenously every 3 weeks was started by patients at some point between 2014 and 2015.

Time point meaning: pretreatment peripheral blood. Pretreatment and on-treatment blood mononuclear cell samples were taken, totaling between 1 and 8 time points per patient. There are a few counts of this clone. The method was immunoSEQ multiplex PCR; TCRdb's version includes in-frame clones alone and lacks a portion of them. The sample has about 47,000 clones; 80% are singletons. This CDR3 is 17 amino acids long. Germline V CDR1 and CDR2: SGHRS, YFSETQ. With V trimmed by 4 bases and J by 6 bases, 15 bases remained unmatched. The receptor was isolated from a man aged 55 to 69 with urothelial cancer. V is TRBV5-1 and J is TRBJ1-2; TRBD1 matches at 10 bases. The material was PBMCs, obtained around atezolizumab (anti-PD-L1) treatment. This CDR3 is CASSRNDNPGTGDGYTF. DNA for the CDR3: TGCGCCAGCAGCCGCAATGATAACCCCGGGACAGGGGATGGCTACACCTTC.